Listed below are T cell receptor beta chains from one sample, sequenced in a study of T cells in Graves' hyperthyroidism and ophthalmopathy. From the multiplex PCR reads, TCRdb called clonotypes with MiXCR, one entry per CDR3 protein. The sample holds roughly 700,000 distinct CDR3 sequences; roughly a third are singletons and the top ten take around a third. Material: blood. The source of these receptors is a woman aged 40 to 55 with Graves' hyperthyroidism. Both conserved end residues are part of each CDR3. The D gene is left open where the match is weak. Clone sizes are given selectively: once, few, many, or a class where the clone is expanded.

TRBV19	.	TRBJ1-5	.	CASSIRDEPYSNQPQHF	TGTGCCAGTAGTATCCGGGACGAGCCTTATAGCAATCAGCCCCAGCATTTT
TRBV4-1	.	TRBJ2-7	few	CASTSVGRPYEQYF	TGCGCCAGCACCTCTGTGGGCAGACCCTACGAGCAGTACTTC
TRBV5-8	TRBD2	TRBJ2-2	.	CASSTASGGLVGELFF	TGTGCCAGCAGCACCGCTAGCGGGGGGCTGGTCGGGGAGCTGTTTTTT
TRBV11-3	.	TRBJ1-2	.	CASSLWLGTYSGYTF	TGTGCCAGCAGCTTATGGCTGGGAACCTATAGCGGCTACACCTTC
TRBV11-2	.	TRBJ2-5	many	CASSYAGYEETQYF	TGTGCCAGCAGTTATGCAGGGTATGAGGAGACCCAGTACTTC
TRBV7-9	.	TRBJ1-5	once	CASSSNNQPRHF	TGTGCCAGCAGCTCTAACAATCAGCCCCGGCATTTT
TRBV7-2	.	TRBJ2-7	.	CASSPDPNSYEQYF	TGTGCCAGCTCACCAGACCCAAACTCCTACGAGCAGTACTTC
TRBV7-9	.	TRBJ2-5	.	CASSWEGGRETQYF	TGTGCCAGCAGTTGGGAGGGGGGGAGGGAGACCCAGTACTTC
TRBV7-2	.	TRBJ2-5	.	CASSLARRGGFQETQYF	TGTGCCAGCAGCTTAGCTCGGAGGGGGGGATTTCAGGAGACCCAGTACTTC
TRBV6-5	TRBD1	TRBJ1-6	.	CASSRDRVSPLHF	TGTGCCAGCTCCCGGGACAGGGTCTCACCCCTCCACTTT
TRBV2	.	TRBJ1-5	.	CASSFGGRESQPQHF	TGTGCCAGCAGTTTCGGGGGGAGGGAGTCTCAGCCCCAGCATTTT
TRBV20-1	.	TRBJ2-7	many	CSARVGASEQYF	TGCAGTGCTAGAGTAGGGGCCTCCGAGCAGTACTTC
TRBV7-2	.	TRBJ1-6	many	CASSHRAGRHSPLHF	TGTGCCAGCAGCCATAGGGCAGGGAGGCATTCACCCCTCCACTTT
TRBV4-1	.	TRBJ1-4	.	CASSQVEGNNEKLFF	TGCGCCAGCAGCCAAGTCGAGGGTAACAATGAAAAACTGTTTTTT
TRBV4-3	.	TRBJ2-5	few	CASSQDGRGKETQYF	TGCGCCAGCAGCCAAGACGGGCGCGGAAAAGAGACCCAGTACTTC
TRBV7-9	.	TRBJ2-7	.	CASSLFRGGSARASYKQYF	TGTGCCAGCAGCTTGTTCAGGGGCGGTTCGGCCAGGGCGTCCTACAAGCAGTACTTC
TRBV20-1	TRBD1	TRBJ2-2	few	CSASRTGAGGELFF	TGCAGTGCTAGTCGCACAGGGGCAGGCGGGGAGCTGTTTTTT
TRBV4-3	.	TRBJ1-5	.	CASSPLVDNQPQHF	TGCGCCAGCAGCCCCCTTGTTGACAATCAGCCCCAGCATTTT
TRBV20-1	TRBD1	TRBJ1-5	few	CSATDRGLLAQHF	TGCAGTGCTACGGACAGGGGCCTTTTGGCCCAGCATTTT
TRBV7-6	.	TRBJ2-3	.	CASSLARDSTDTQYF	TGTGCCAGCAGCTTAGCCCGGGACAGCACAGATACGCAGTATTTT
TRBV2	TRBD2	TRBJ2-5	many	CASSERSSGLAGGRETQYF	TGTGCCAGCAGTGAACGTTCATCGGGGCTAGCGGGAGGACGGGAGACCCAGTACTTC
TRBV10-3	.	TRBJ1-2	many	CAISDGNSLYGYTF	TGTGCCATCAGTGACGGAAACAGCCTCTATGGCTACACCTTC
TRBV29-1	.	TRBJ2-5	many	CSVDGNGGETQYF	TGCAGCGTTGATGGTAACGGGGGAGAGACCCAGTACTTC
TRBV7-2	TRBD1	TRBJ1-1	few	CASSSAGTGSHTEAFF	TGTGCCAGCAGCTCGGCCGGGACAGGGAGCCACACTGAAGCTTTCTTT
TRBV12-3/TRBV12-4	TRBD1	TRBJ1-2	.	CASSRYGTGIGGYTF	TGTGCCAGCAGTCGATACGGGACAGGGATCGGCGGCTACACCTTC
TRBV7-6	.	TRBJ2-7	many	CASSRYREGTEYEQYF	TGTGCCAGCAGCCGCTACAGGGAGGGGACGGAGTACGAGCAGTACTTC
TRBV12-3/TRBV12-4	.	TRBJ1-5	.	CASSSTGFGQPQHF	TGTGCCAGCAGTTCTACAGGGTTTGGTCAGCCCCAGCATTTT
TRBV14	.	TRBJ2-7	many	CASRGEGTHEQYF	TGTGCCAGCAGGGGTGAGGGGACCCACGAGCAGTACTTC
TRBV6-5	.	TRBJ2-7	few	CASSYNRDGTYEQYF	TGTGCCAGCAGTTACAACAGGGACGGAACCTACGAGCAGTACTTC
TRBV7-1	.	TRBJ2-7	.	CASSHRAGSYEQYF	TGTGCCAGCAGCCACAGGGCAGGGTCCTACGAGCAGTACTTC
TRBV10-3	.	TRBJ1-2	many	CAIRDSGGSYGYTF	TGTGCCATCAGGGACAGCGGGGGAAGCTATGGCTACACCTTC